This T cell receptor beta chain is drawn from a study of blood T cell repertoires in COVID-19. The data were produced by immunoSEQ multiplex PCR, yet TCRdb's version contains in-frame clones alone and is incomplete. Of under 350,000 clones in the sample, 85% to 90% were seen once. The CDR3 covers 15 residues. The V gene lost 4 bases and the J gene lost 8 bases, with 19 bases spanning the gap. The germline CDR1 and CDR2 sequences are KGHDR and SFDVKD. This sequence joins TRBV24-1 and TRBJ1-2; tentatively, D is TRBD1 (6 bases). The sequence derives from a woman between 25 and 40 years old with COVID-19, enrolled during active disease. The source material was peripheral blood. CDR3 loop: CATSDPGQPGGGYTF. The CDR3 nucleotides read TGTGCCACCAGTGACCCCGGACAGCCTGGCGGGGGCTACACCTTC.